The T cell receptor beta chain described here comes from a study of identical twins. TCRdb recomputed calls from the 5' RACE reads with MiXCR, one row per CDR3 protein. The repertoire has some 1,600,000 distinct CDR3 sequences, under 35% of them found once; the top ten carry 0.25% to 0.3%. CDR1 and CDR2 (germline): SQVTM, ANQGSEA. The V segment lost 8 bases and the J segment 0 bases; nucleotides outside the gene matches: 7. The CDR3 is made up of 13 amino acids. J is TRBJ2-7 and V is TRBV29-1, with TRBD2 matching over 7 bases. Sequenced: cord blood. This clonotype originated in a newborn girl in good health. CDR3 in DNA: TGCAGCTTTGGGGGAGGGGACTCCTACGAGCAGTACTTC. Amino acid sequence: CSFGGGDSYEQYF.